The clone carrying this TCR beta chain has a count of ten or more. Its antigen is not known. The CDR3 has 16 residues. After removal of 1 base from V and 2 bases from J, the junction contained 6 bases not matched to a gene. CDR1 and CDR2 (germline): SGHAT, FQNNGV. This specimen belongs to a study of tumor-infiltrating lymphocytes in primary liver carcinoma. Reverse transcription of about 500 ng total RNA with a constant-region primer produced TCR beta cDNA. Three nested multiplex PCR rounds, a slightly modified ARM-PCR, produced the libraries for TCR beta. PCR rounds one and two used TRBV1-TRBV30 forward primers with a C-beta reverse primer for around 9 cycles each. A single record per CDR3 protein comes from TCRdb applying MiXCR to the multiplex PCR reads. The sample records 250,000 to 350,000 distinct CDR3 sequences, roughly three fifths being singletons. General study points: Overlap between tumor regions exceeded overlap of tumor with adjacent tissue or blood.

Germline DNA was extracted too, while blood RNA derived from unsorted whole blood. Approximately 4 milliliters of peripheral blood were drawn presurgically. The V and J genes are TRBV11-2 and TRBJ2-7; 9 bases agree with TRBD1. The clonotype was recovered from a woman aged 25-40 years with primary liver carcinoma and hepatitis B virus infection. Input material: peripheral blood. The CDR3 DNA follows: TGTGCCAGCAGCTTAGGGCGGACAGGGGCTACCTACGAGCAGTACTTC. It codes for CASSLGRTGATYEQYF.